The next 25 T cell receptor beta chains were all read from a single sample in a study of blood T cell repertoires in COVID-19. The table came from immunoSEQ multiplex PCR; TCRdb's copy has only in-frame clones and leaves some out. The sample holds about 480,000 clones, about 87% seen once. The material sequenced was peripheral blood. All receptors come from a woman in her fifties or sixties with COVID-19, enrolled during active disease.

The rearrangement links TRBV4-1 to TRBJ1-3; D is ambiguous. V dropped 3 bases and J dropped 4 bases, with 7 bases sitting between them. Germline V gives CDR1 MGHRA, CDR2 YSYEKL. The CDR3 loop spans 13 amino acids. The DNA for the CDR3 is TGCGCCAGCAGCCACCCTAGCGGAAACACCATATATTTT. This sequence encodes CASSHPSGNTIYF.

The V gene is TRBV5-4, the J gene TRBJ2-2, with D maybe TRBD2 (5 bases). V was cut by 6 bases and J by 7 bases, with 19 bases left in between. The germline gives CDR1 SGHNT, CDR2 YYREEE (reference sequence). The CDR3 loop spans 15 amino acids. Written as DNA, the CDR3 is TGTGCCAGCATTTCCGGACTGGGCGTGGGCGGGGAGCTGTTTTTT. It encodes CASISGLGVGGELFF.

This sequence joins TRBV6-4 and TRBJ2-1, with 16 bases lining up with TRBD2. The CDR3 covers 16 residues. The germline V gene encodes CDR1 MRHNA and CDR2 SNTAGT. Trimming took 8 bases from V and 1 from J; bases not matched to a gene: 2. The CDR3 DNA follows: TGTGCCAGCGGGACTAGCGGGGGGGCATCCTACAATGAGCAGTTCTTC. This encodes CASGTSGGASYNEQFF.

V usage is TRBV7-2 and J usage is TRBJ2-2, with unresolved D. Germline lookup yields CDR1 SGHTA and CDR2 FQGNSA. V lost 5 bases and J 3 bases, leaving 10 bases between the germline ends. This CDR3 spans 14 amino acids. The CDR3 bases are TGTGCCAGCAGCACTAACGTGGACACCGGGGAGCTGTTTTTT. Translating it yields CASSTNVDTGELFF.

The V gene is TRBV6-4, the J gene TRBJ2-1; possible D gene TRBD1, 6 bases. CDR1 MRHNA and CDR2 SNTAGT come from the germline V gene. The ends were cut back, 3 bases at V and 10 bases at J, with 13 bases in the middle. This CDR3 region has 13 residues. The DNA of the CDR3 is TGTGCCAGCAGTGATCTGCCCCAGGGGGAGCAGTTCTTC. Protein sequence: CASSDLPQGEQFF.

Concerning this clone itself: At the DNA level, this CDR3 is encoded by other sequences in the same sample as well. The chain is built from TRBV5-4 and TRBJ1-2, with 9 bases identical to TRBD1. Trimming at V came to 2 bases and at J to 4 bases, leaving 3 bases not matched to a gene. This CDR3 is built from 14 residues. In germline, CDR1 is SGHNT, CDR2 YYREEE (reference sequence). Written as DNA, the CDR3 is TGTGCCAGCAGCTTAGGACAGGGGACCTATGGCTACACCTTC. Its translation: CASSLGQGTYGYTF.

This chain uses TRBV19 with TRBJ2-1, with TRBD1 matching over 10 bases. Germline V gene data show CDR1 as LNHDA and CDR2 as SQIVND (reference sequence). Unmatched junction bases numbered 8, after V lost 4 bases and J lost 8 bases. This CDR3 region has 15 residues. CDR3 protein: CASSNLGQGGDEQFF. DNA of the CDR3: TGTGCCAGTAGTAACCTTGGACAGGGGGGGGATGAGCAGTTCTTC.

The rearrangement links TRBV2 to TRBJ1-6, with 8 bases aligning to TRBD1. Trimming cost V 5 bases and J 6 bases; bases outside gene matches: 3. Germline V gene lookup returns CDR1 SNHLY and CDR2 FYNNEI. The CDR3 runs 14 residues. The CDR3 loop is CASSQGAVNSPLHF. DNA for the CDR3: TGTGCCAGCAGTCAGGGGGCCGTTAATTCACCCCTCCACTTT.

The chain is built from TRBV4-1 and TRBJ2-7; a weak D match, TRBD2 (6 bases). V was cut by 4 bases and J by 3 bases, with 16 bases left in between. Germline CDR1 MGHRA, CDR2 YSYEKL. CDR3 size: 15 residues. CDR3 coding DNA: TGCGCCAGCAGCCCTGCGGGACGGGGAGGCTACGAGCAGTACTTC. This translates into CASSPAGRGGYEQYF.

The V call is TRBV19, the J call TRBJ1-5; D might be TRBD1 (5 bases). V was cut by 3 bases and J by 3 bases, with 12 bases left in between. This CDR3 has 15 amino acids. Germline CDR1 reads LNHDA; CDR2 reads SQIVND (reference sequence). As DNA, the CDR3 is TGTGCCAGTAGTATGAGGTCAGGGATCAATCAGCCCCAGCATTTT. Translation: CASSMRSGINQPQHF. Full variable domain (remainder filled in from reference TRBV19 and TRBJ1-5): DGGITQSPKYLFRKEGQNVTLSCEQNLNHDAMYWYRQDPGQGLRLIYYSQIVNDFQKGDIAEGYSVSREKKESFPLTVTSAQKNPTAFYLCASSMRSGINQPQHFGDGTRLSIL.

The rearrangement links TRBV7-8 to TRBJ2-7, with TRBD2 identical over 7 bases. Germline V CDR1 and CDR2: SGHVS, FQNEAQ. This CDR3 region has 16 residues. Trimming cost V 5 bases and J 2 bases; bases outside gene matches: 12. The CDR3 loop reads CASSQSERGVPYEQYF. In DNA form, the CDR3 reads TGTGCCAGCAGCCAGAGCGAGCGGGGTGTCCCCTACGAGCAGTACTTC.

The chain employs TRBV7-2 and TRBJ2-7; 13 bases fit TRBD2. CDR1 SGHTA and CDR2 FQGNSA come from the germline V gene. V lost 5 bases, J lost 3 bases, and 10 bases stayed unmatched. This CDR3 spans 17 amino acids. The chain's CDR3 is CASSIRTSGGHFYEQYF. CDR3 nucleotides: TGTGCCAGCAGCATTAGGACTAGCGGGGGCCACTTCTACGAGCAGTACTTC.

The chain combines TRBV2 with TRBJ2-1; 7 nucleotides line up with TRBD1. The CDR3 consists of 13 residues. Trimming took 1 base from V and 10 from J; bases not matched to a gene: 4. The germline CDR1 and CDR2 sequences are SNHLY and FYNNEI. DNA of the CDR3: TGTGCCAGCAGTGAAGGAGGGGGCGACGAGCAGTTCTTC. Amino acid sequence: CASSEGGGDEQFF.

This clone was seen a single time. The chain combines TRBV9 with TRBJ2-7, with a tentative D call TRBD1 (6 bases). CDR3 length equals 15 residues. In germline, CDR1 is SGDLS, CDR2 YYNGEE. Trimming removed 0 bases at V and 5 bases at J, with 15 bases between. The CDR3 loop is CASSVAGEVLNEQYF. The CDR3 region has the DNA TGTGCCAGCAGCGTAGCAGGGGAAGTGCTCAACGAGCAGTACTTC.

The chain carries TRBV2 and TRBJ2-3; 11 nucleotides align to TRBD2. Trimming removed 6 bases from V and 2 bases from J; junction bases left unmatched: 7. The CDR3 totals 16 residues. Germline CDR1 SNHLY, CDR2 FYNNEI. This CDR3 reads CASSPLAGGSTDTQYF. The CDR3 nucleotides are TGTGCCAGCAGCCCTCTAGCGGGGGGATCCACAGATACGCAGTATTTT.

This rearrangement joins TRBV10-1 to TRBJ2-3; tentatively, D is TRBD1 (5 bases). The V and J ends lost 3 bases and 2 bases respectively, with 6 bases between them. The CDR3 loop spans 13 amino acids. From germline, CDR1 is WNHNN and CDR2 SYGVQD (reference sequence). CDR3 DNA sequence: TGCGCCAGCAGTGAAGGGGCCACAGATACGCAGTATTTT. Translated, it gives CASSEGATDTQYF.

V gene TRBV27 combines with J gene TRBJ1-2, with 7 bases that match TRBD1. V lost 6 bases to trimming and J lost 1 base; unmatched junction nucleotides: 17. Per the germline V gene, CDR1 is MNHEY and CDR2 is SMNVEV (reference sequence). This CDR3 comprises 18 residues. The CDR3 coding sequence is TGTGCCAGCAGCTCCAGGGTCGGCAACAGGGGTGATAACTATGGCTACACCTTC. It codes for CASSSRVGNRGDNYGYTF.

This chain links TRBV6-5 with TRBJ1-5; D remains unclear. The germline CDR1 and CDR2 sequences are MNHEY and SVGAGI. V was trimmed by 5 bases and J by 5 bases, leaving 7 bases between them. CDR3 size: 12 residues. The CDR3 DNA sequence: TGTGCCAGCAGTCCCCCCGATCAGCCCCAGCATTTT. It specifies CASSPPDQPQHF.

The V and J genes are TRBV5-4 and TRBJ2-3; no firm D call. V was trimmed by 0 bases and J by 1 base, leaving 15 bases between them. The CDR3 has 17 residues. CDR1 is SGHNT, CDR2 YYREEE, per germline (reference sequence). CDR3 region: CASSLVSAVIGTDTQYF. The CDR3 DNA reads TGTGCCAGCAGCTTGGTTTCGGCGGTTATCGGCACAGATACGCAGTATTTT.

CDR3 DNA: TGTGCCTGGAGTCCACCCAGGGGACAGACCCATCAGCCCCAGCATTTT. Amino acids: CAWSPPRGQTHQPQHF. This chain uses TRBV30 with TRBJ1-5, with 7 bases aligning to TRBD1. The CDR3 is made up of 16 amino acids. Germline V CDR1 and CDR2: GTSNPN, SVGIG (reference sequence). J lost 5 bases, V lost 2 bases, and 12 bases had no gene match. The entire variable domain, with the rest obtained from reference TRBV30 and TRBJ1-5, is as follows: SQTIHQWPATLVQPVGSPLSLECTVEGTSNPNLYWYRQAAGRGLQLLFYSVGIGQISSEVPQNLSASRPQDRQFILSSKKLLLSDSGFYLCAWSPPRGQTHQPQHFGDGTRLSIL.

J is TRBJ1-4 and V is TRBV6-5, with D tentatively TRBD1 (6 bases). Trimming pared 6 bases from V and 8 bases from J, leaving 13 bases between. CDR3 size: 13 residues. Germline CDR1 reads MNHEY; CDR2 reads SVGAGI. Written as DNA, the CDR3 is TGTGCCAGCAGAACAGGGTTGGTCGAAAAACTGTTTTTT. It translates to CASRTGLVEKLFF.

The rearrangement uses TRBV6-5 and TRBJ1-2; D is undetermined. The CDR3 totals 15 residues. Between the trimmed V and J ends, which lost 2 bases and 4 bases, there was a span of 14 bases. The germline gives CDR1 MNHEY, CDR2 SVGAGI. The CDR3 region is CASSYGAQRFYGYTF. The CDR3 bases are TGTGCCAGCAGTTACGGAGCCCAGCGTTTCTATGGCTACACCTTC.

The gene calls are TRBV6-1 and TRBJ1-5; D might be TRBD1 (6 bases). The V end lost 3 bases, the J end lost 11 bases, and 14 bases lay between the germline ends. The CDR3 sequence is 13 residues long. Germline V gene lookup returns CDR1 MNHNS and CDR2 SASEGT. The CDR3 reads CASSDIGQSAQHF. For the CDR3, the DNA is TGTGCCAGCAGTGACATCGGACAGTCAGCCCAGCATTTT.

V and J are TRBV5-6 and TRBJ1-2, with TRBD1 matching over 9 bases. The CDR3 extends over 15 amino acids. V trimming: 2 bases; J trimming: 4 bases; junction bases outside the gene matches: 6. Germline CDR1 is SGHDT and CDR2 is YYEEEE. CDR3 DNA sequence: TGTGCCAGCAGCTTACAGGGGGCGGGCGGCTATGGCTACACCTTC. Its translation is CASSLQGAGGYGYTF.

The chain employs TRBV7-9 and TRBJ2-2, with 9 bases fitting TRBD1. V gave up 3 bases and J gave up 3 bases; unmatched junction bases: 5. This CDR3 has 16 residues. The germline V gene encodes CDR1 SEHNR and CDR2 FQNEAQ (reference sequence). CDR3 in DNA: TGTGCCAGCAGCTTGGGGGGACAGGGAGACACCGGGGAGCTGTTTTTT. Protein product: CASSLGGQGDTGELFF.